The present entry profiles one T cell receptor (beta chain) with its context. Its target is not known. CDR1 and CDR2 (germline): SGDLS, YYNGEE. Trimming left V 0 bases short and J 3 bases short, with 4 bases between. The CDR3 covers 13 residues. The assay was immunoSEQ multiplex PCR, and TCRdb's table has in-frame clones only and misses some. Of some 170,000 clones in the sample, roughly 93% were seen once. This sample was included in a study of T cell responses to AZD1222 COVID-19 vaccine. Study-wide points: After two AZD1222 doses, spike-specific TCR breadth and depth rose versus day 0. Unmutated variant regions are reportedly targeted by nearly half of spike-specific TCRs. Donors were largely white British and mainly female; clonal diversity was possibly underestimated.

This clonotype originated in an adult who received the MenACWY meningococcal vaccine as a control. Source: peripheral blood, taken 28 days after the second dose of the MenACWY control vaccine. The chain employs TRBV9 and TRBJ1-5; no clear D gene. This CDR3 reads CASSVGYNQPQHF. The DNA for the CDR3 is TGTGCCAGCAGCGTAGGCTACAATCAGCCCCAGCATTTT.